The 14 T cell receptor beta chains below all came from one sample that was sequenced in a study of T cell clonotyping in hematopoietic cell transplantation (dated by TCRdb to the early 2020s). The time point label of this sample denotes: recipient sample about 28 days before transplant, after cytoreduction. The library was built by means of the immunoSEQ multiplex PCR assay. As stored in TCRdb, this immuneACCESS dataset retains in-frame rearrangements with V and J assigned. A fraction of the clones does not appear; measured against another copy, unresolved V genes explain less than half of the discrepancy, and the remainder lacks a known reason. The sample table records some 16,000 clones; around 93% of these occur just once. Of the sample, less than 2% is held by the ten largest clones. The input for sequencing was peripheral blood mononuclear cells, taken before stem cell transplant. Receptor source: a man between 18 and 29 years old with biphenotypic leukemia. Some clones in this sample may be carry-over from other donors' samples.

The table lists this clone with a few counts. V gene TRBV6-4 combines with J gene TRBJ1-2; D gene ambiguous. Trimming pared 5 bases from V and 0 bases from J, leaving 13 bases between. The CDR3 totals 15 residues. Germline assignment: CDR1 MRHNA and CDR2 SNTAGT. This CDR3 is CASSPGPHSNYGYTF. The CDR3 DNA sequence: TGTGCCAGCAGTCCTGGTCCTCATTCTAACTATGGCTACACCTTC.

This clone was counted once. The chain joins TRBV30 to TRBJ1-5; a possible D gene is TRBD1 (6 bases). CDR3 length: 15 amino acids. The V end lost 2 bases, the J end lost 4 bases, and 15 bases lay between the germline ends. CDR1 and CDR2 from the germline V gene are GTSNPN and SVGIG (reference sequence). The CDR3 sequence: CAWSSDRTANQPQHF. The CDR3 region has the DNA TGTGCCTGGAGTTCTGACAGGACCGCTAATCAGCCCCAGCATTTT.

The V call is TRBV9, the J call TRBJ1-2, with unresolved D. V shed 5 bases and J shed 8 bases, with 10 bases lying between them. Germline CDR1 and CDR2: SGDLS and YYNGEE. The CDR3 is made up of 11 amino acids. The CDR3 here is CASSSPSGYTF. CDR3 in DNA: TGTGCCAGCAGTTCCCCTTCGGGCTACACCTTC.

This sequence joins TRBV5-6 and TRBJ2-3; no definite D call. V dropped 0 bases and J dropped 6 bases, with 11 bases sitting between them. Germline loops: CDR1 SGHDT, CDR2 YYEEEE. The CDR3 has 14 amino acids. CDR3 amino acids: CASSLGRGWDTQYF. The CDR3 DNA follows: TGTGCCAGCAGCTTGGGACGTGGGTGGGATACGCAGTATTTT.

The chain uses TRBV5-1 and TRBJ2-3; D gene ambiguous. Germline V gene sequence: CDR1 SGHRS, CDR2 YFSETQ. V lost 3 bases and J lost 3, with 8 bases in between. This CDR3 is 13 amino acids long. CDR3 DNA: TGCGCCAGCAGCTCCCTTCAGACAGATACGCAGTATTTT. Its protein is CASSSLQTDTQYF.

The chain's CDR3 is CASSDLDEQYF. The CDR3 nucleotides read TGTGCCAGCAGCGACCTCGACGAGCAGTACTTC. The chain combines TRBV25-1 with TRBJ2-7, with D unclear. V lost 6 bases and J lost 5, with 8 bases in between. Germline assignment: CDR1 MGHDK and CDR2 SYGVNS. This CDR3 is built from 11 residues.

The V and J genes are TRBV5-4 and TRBJ2-7; D is possibly TRBD1 (5 bases). The CDR3 runs to 13 residues. Germline V gene data show CDR1 as SGHNT and CDR2 as YYREEE (reference sequence). With 7 bases removed from V and 0 bases from J, the gap between germline ends came to 11 bases. This CDR3 reads CASAWQGSYEQYF. In nucleotides, the CDR3 is TGTGCCAGCGCCTGGCAGGGCTCCTACGAGCAGTACTTC.

The V call is TRBV6-5, the J call TRBJ2-3, with TRBD2 identical over 12 bases. This CDR3 has 13 residues. Germline V gene sequence: CDR1 MNHEY, CDR2 SVGAGI. The V segment lost 10 bases and the J segment 5 bases; nucleotides outside the gene matches: 4. The CDR3 DNA reads TGTGCCACCGGGACTAGCGGGCTAGATACGCAGTATTTT. Amino acid sequence: CATGTSGLDTQYF.

The chain uses TRBV5-1 and TRBJ2-1; 12 bases map to TRBD2. With V trimmed by 5 bases and J by 3 bases, 6 bases remained unmatched. The CDR3 runs to 16 residues. Germline CDR1 reads SGHRS; CDR2 reads YFSETQ. CDR3 region: CASRSLAGGLYNEQFF. CDR3 coding DNA: TGCGCCAGCAGGTCCCTAGCGGGGGGGCTCTACAATGAGCAGTTCTTC.

This clone occurred once. The chain couples TRBV28 to TRBJ1-1; D gene uncertain. Germline assignment: CDR1 MDHEN and CDR2 SYDVKM. V lost 7 bases, J lost 3 bases, and 9 bases lay in between. This CDR3 comprises 12 residues. This chain's CDR3 is CASNLWDTEAFF. Written as DNA, the CDR3 is TGTGCCAGCAACCTATGGGACACTGAAGCTTTCTTT.

J is TRBJ2-7 and V is TRBV4-1; D unclear. The CDR3 is 14 amino acids. V lost 0 bases and J 3 bases, leaving 9 bases between the germline ends. Germline loops: CDR1 MGHRA, CDR2 YSYEKL. This CDR3 is CASSQDQGYYEQYF. Here the CDR3 DNA reads TGCGCCAGCAGCCAAGATCAAGGGTACTACGAGCAGTACTTC.

The chain couples TRBV19 to TRBJ1-2; D may be TRBD1 (5 bases). Trimming removed 5 bases from V and 4 bases from J, with 8 bases in between. The CDR3 extends over 12 amino acids. Germline CDR1 is LNHDA and CDR2 is SQIVND (reference sequence). DNA for the CDR3: TGTGCCAGTAGTCAGGGCGGCTATGGCTACACCTTC. Protein sequence: CASSQGGYGYTF.

The chain carries TRBV5-6 and TRBJ2-1; D might be TRBD2 (6 bases). Germline-derived CDR1 and CDR2 are SGHDT and YYEEEE. The CDR3 totals 14 residues. The V end lost 6 bases, the J end lost 3 bases, and 13 bases lay between the germline ends. As DNA, the CDR3 is TGTGCCAGCACCTTTGGGCGGGGCTACAATGAGCAGTTCTTC. Amino acid sequence: CASTFGRGYNEQFF.

The rearrangement uses TRBV9 and TRBJ2-3; 11 positions agree with TRBD2. This CDR3 spans 17 amino acids. Germline V lookup: CDR1 SGDLS, CDR2 YYNGEE. Germline trimming cut 0 bases from V and 5 bases from J; bases unmatched to any gene: 8. The CDR3 is CASSVGLAGPQGDTQYF. As DNA, the CDR3 is TGTGCCAGCAGCGTAGGACTAGCGGGGCCGCAGGGAGATACGCAGTATTTT. Drawing the rest from reference TRBV9 and TRBJ2-3, the complete variable domain is DSGVTQTPKHLITATGQRVTLRCSPRSGDLSVYWYQQSLDQGLQFLIQYYNGEERAKGNILERFSAQQFPDLHSELNLSSLELGDSALYFCASSVGLAGPQGDTQYFGPGTRLTVL.